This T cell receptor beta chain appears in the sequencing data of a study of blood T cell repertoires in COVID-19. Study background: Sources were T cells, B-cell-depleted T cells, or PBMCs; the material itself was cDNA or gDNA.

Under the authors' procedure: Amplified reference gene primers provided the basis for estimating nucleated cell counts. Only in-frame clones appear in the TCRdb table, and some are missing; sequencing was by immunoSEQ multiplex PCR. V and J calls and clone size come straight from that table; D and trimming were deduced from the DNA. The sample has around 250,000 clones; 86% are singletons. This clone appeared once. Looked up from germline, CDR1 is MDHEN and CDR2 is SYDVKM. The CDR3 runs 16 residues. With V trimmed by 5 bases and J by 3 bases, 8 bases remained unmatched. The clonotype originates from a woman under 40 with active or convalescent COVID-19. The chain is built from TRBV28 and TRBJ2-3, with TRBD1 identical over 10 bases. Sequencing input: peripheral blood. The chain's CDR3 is CASSPTGQGVTDTQYF. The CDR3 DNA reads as TGTGCCAGCAGTCCCACCGGACAGGGGGTAACAGATACGCAGTATTTT.